This T cell receptor (beta chain) was profiled in a study of T cell repertoires in cytomegalovirus infection. V gave up 1 base and J gave up 0 bases, with 9 bases separating them. The CDR3 has 15 residues. The V gene's germline CDR1 is SGHAT and CDR2 FQNNGV. About this clonotype: Its target is unknown.

Via MiXCR, TCRdb re-called the reads, giving one row per CDR3 protein. The sample carries around 450,000 distinct CDR3 sequences, about 33% recorded once. The study, taken as a whole, reports: Adding up the frequency of public TCR beta families identified people who carried CMV plus the relevant HLA.

The source material was PBMCs. The V gene is TRBV11-2, the J gene TRBJ1-1; no definite D call. The receptor's source is a human donor in good health (CMV status not recorded). Some clones in this sample may be carry-over from other donors' samples. CDR3 in amino acids: CASSLGVRMNTEAFF. The DNA for the CDR3 is TGTGCCAGCAGCTTAGGGGTGAGGATGAACACTGAAGCTTTCTTT.